This T cell receptor beta chain was profiled in a study of T-cell memory formation after mild COVID-19 (dated by TCRdb to the early 2020s). Turning to the overall study: Most TCR sequence clusters were specific to one of the two donors. In a couple of donors, T-cell clones that expanded and contracted after mild COVID-19 were followed by sequencing TCRalpha and TCRbeta repertoires longitudinally. Two young, previously healthy adult volunteers made up the cohort, one male and one female.

What the research found in general, with its limitations: Contracting CD4+ clones were found mainly in CM and EM memory subsets, while CD8+ clones were enriched in EMRA. SARS-CoV-2 specificity was not confirmed for the second-wave clones peaking on day 37. Only two mild cases were covered by the study, and larger cohorts that include severe cases with pre-infection samples were considered necessary. Some responding clones were found in pre-infection memory, which suggests that pre-existing cross-reactive memory T cells took part in the SARS-CoV-2 response. Clones contracting from day 15 to 85 had balanced CD4/CD8 phenotypes, while a second wave expanding from day 15 to 37 was biased towards CD4+.

Ficoll-Paque density gradient centrifugation was the method used to isolate PBMCs. About this clonotype itself: What antigen it recognizes has not been identified. Base qualities are missing; no much larger clone stands one base away.

Instrument on record: Illumina NovaSeq 6000. cDNA libraries for TCRalpha and TCRbeta were prepared by 5'RACE using constant-segment primers, with sample barcodes and unique molecular identifiers added. Trizol reagent was used to extract RNA from every sample. Libraries were amplified in two PCR steps, with a second sample barcode and Illumina TruSeq adapters added in the second step. Libraries were sequenced on an Illumina NovaSeq with 2 x 150 bp paired-end reads. On the study's bioinformatics: With migec v1.2.7, reads were demultiplexed and then collapsed into UMI-guided consensus sequences. Using mixcr v2.1.11, UMI consensuses were aligned to TRA and TRB V and J templates and then assembled into clonotypes. A clonotype was counted as expanded or contracted only when both edgeR and NoisET called the clonotype significant, with the noise models trained on biological replicates. edgeR calls used a false discovery rate-adjusted p below 0.01 and a log2 fold-change threshold of 1. As an exploratory analysis of dynamics, max-normalized trajectories of the 1000 most abundant clonotypes were examined by PCA with hierarchical clustering. Separately sequenced CD4+ and CD8+ repertoires were used to assign a CD4 or CD8 phenotype to each responding clone. The public reads were reprocessed in TCRdb via fastp at Q25 and MiXCR, keeping in-frame beta chains. Every CDR3 protein is listed once, alongside the most common genes and DNA of its rows. The V and J calls and clone size come from TCRdb's table, not from the authors' own analysis. The sample includes around 400,000 distinct CDR3 sequences, with roughly 26% observed a single time. The ten largest clones capture around 9% of the sample.

The CDR3 has 14 amino acids, counting the end cysteine and phenylalanine. CDR3 DNA only is kept here, 42 bases in frame from base 1. The germline V gene (reference sequence) sets CDR1 to LNHNV and CDR2 to YYDKDF. Trimming takes 3 bases off V and 2 bases off J; junction bases not matched to a gene: 4. This receptor chain uses TRBV15 and TRBJ2-7, and 7 bases in between align with TRBD1. This TCR derives from an adult woman who had mild COVID-19 (a few samples of this study predate the infection). The sample titles of this study are shuffled in the database, so cell type and time point are left out; the donor was told from shared clones. Source material: PBMCs or a T cell subset sorted from them (not recorded which). The DNA sequence follows: TGTGCCACCAGCAGGGACAGGCAGACCTACGAGCAGTACTTC. It encodes CATSRDRQTYEQYF. With the rest looked up from the reference TRBV15 and TRBJ2-7 genes rather than sequenced, the full variable domain is DAMVIQNPRYQVTQFGKPVTLSCSQTLNHNVMYWYQQKSSQAPKLLFHYYDKDFNNEADTPDNFQSRRPNTSFCFLDIRSPGLGDTAMYLCATSRDRQTYEQYFGPGTRLTVT.